The TCR beta chain under discussion was sequenced for a study of blood T cells in healthy people across ages. Broader study findings: The diversity estimates, figures obtained from one million T cells, were considered underestimates. TCR beta diversity per million T cells fell roughly linearly with age.

A note on this clonotype: Its target is unknown.

From germline, CDR1 is SGDLS and CDR2 YYNGEE. The CDR3 totals 14 residues. V lost 7 bases, J lost 0 bases, and 13 bases lay in between. Then a second PCR, running about 7 to 11 cycles, was carried out with a sample-barcoded 5' primer and a J-beta primer mix. TCRdb independently ran MiXCR on the 5' RACE reads; one entry per CDR3 protein. The data show 1.5 million to 2 million distinct CDR3 sequences, around half seen once. The sequence came from a woman in her 40s in good health. This sequence joins TRBV9 and TRBJ1-2; D gene ambiguous. The sample consisted of blood. Here the CDR3 reads CASGKIGANYGYTF. The CDR3 DNA is TGTGCCAGCGGAAAAATTGGAGCTAACTATGGCTACACCTTC.